These 2 T cell receptor beta chains originate from one sample sequenced in a study of CD8 T cells in ankylosing spondylitis. TCRdb reprocessed the 5' RACE reads via MiXCR and lists one record per CDR3 protein. The repertoire holds 250,000 to 350,000 distinct CDR3 sequences, with roughly 20% as singletons. The sample comprised blood, either unsorted or a sorted T cell fraction (not recorded which). The receptors here all came from a male donor with ankylosing spondylitis or in good health (not recorded which).

The table lists this clonotype with a few counts. V gene TRBV7-8 combines with J gene TRBJ1-5, with 8 positions matching TRBD1. Trimming cost V 5 bases and J 6 bases; bases outside gene matches: 3. The CDR3 spans 13 residues. Germline CDR1 is SGHVS and CDR2 is FQNEAQ. The CDR3, as DNA: TGTGCCAGCAGCACGGACAGGGCTCAGCCCCAGCATTTT. This codes for CASSTDRAQPQHF.

This clonotype was observed a few times. V is TRBV11-2 and J is TRBJ1-2; TRBD1 matches 7 bases. CDR1 SGHAT and CDR2 FQNNGV come from the germline V gene. CDR3 length: 14 residues. The V and J ends lost 4 bases and 4 bases, in that order; junction bases with no gene match: 6. The CDR3 coding sequence is TGTGCCAGCAGCTCCCAAGGGGGCGTCTATGGCTACACCTTC. It encodes CASSSQGGVYGYTF. The whole variable domain, filled in from reference TRBV11-2 and TRBJ1-2, reads EAGVAQSPRYKIIEKRQSVAFWCNPISGHATLYWYQQILGQGPKLLIQFQNNGVVDDSQLPKDRFSAERLKGVDSTLKIQPAKLEDSAVYLCASSSQGGVYGYTFGSGTRLTVV.